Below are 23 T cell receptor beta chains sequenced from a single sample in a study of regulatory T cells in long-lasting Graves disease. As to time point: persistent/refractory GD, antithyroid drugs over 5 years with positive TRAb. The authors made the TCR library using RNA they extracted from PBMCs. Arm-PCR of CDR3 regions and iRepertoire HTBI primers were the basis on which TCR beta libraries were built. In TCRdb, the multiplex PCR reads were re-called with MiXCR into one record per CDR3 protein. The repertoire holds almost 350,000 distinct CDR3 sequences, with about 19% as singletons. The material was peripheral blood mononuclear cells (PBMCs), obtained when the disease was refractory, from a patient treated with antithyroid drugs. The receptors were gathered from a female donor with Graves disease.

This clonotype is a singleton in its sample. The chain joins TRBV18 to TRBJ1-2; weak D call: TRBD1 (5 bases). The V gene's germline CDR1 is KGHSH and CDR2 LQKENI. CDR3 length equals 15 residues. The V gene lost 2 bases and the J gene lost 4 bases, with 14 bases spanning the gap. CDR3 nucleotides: TGTGCCAGCTCACCAAGTGAGACAGCGGCCTATGGCTACACCTTC. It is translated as CASSPSETAAYGYTF.

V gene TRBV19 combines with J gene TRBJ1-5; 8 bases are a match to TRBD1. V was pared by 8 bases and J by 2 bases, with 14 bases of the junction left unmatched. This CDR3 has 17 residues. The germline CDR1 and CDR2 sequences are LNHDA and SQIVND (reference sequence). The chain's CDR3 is CASQVTGQGMGNQPQHF. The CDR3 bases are TGTGCCAGTCAAGTGACCGGACAGGGAATGGGCAATCAGCCCCAGCATTTT.

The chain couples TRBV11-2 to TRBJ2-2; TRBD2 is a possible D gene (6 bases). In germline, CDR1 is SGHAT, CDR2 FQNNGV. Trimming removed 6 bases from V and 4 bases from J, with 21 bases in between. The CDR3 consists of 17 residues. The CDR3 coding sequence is TGTGCCAGCAGGGACCTTCGGGGGAGAAAAGCCACCGGGGAGCTGTTTTTT. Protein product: CASRDLRGRKATGELFF.

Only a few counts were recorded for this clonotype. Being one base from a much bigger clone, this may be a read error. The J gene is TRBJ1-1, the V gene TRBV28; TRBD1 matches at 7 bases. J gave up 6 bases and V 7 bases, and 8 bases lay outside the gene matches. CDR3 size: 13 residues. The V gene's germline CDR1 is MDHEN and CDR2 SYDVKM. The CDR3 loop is CASNSGDRAEAFF. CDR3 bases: TGTGCCAGCAATTCCGGCGACAGGGCTGAAGCTTTCTTT.

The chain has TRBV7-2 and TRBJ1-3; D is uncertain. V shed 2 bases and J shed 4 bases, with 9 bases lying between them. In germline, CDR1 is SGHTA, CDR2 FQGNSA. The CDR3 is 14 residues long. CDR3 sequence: CASSLRGAGNTIYF. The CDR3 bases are TGTGCCAGCAGCTTACGGGGAGCCGGAAACACCATATATTTT.

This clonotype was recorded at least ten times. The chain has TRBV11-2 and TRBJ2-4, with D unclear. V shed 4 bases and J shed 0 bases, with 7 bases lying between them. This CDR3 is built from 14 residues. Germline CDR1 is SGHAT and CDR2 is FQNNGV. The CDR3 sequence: CASSSLIAKNIQYF. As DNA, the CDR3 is TGTGCCAGCAGCTCCCTGATAGCCAAAAACATTCAGTACTTC. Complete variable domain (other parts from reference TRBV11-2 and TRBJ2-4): EAGVAQSPRYKIIEKRQSVAFWCNPISGHATLYWYQQILGQGPKLLIQFQNNGVVDDSQLPKDRFSAERLKGVDSTLKIQPAKLEDSAVYLCASSSLIAKNIQYFGAGTRLSVL.

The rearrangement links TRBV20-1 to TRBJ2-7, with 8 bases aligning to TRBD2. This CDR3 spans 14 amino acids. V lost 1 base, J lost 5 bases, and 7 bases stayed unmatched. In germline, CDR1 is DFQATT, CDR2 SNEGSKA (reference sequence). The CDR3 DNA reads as TGCAGTGCTAGAGTGGGAGCGGGGGTAAACGAGCAGTACTTC. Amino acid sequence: CSARVGAGVNEQYF.

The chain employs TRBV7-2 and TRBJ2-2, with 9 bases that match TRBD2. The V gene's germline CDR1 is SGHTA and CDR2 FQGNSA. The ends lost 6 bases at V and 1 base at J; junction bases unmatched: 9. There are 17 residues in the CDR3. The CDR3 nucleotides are TGTGCCAGCAGAGGTTCGGGACTAGCAAAGAACACCGGGGAGCTGTTTTTT. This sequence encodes CASRGSGLAKNTGELFF.

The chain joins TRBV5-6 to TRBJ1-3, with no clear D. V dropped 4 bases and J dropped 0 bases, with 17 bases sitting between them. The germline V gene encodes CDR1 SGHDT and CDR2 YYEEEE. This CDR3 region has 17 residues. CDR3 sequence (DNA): TGTGCCAGCAGCATGACGGGCCGGCAACTCTCTGGAAACACCATATATTTT. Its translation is CASSMTGRQLSGNTIYF.

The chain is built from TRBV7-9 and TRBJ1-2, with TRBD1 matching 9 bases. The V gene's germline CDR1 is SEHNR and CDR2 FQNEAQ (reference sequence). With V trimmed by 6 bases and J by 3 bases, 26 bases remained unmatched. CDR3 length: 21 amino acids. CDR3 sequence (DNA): TGTGCCAGCAGACCTGATAGGACAGGGGTCGTCGGAGGGAACCGAGACTATGGCTACACCTTC. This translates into CASRPDRTGVVGGNRDYGYTF.

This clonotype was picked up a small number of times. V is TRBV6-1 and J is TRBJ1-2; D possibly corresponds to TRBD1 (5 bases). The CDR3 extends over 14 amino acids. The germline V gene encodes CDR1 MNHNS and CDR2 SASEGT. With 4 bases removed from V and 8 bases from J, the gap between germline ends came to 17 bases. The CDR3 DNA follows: TGTGCCAGCAGTGCCCTCAGGGATTTGTGGGGCTACACCTTC. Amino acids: CASSALRDLWGYTF.

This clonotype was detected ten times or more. The CDR3 is CASSSLLAQGQNYGYTF. The CDR3 DNA sequence: TGTGCCAGCAGTTCCCTCCTCGCACAGGGGCAAAACTATGGCTACACCTTC. The chain recombines TRBV12-3 or TRBV12-4 with TRBJ1-2; TRBD1 matches at 7 bases. After removal of 4 bases from V and 2 bases from J, the junction contained 13 bases not matched to a gene. The CDR3 loop spans 17 amino acids.

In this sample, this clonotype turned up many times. The CDR3 is CAIASGFSVYEQYF. For the CDR3, the DNA is TGTGCCATCGCATCAGGGTTCAGCGTCTACGAGCAGTACTTC. The chain joins TRBV28 to TRBJ2-7, with a possible D match to TRBD1 (5 bases). Looked up from germline, CDR1 is MDHEN and CDR2 is SYDVKM. The CDR3 spans 14 residues. Trimming shortened V by 10 bases and J by 3 bases, and 19 bases separated the two germline ends.

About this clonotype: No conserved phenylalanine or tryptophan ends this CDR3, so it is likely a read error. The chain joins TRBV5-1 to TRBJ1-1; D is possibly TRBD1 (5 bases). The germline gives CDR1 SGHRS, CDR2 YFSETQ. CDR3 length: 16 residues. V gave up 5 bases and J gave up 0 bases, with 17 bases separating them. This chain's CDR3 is CASRLGRTNMNTEAFS. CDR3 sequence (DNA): TGCGCCAGCAGACTGGGACGGACAAACATGAACACTGAAGCTTTCTCT.

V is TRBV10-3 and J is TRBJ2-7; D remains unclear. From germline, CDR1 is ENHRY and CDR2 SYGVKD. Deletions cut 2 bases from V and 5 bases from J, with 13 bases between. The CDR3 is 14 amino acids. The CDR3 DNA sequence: TGTGCCATCAGTGAGCCAGGTGCGGTACACGAGCAGTACTTC. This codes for CAISEPGAVHEQYF.

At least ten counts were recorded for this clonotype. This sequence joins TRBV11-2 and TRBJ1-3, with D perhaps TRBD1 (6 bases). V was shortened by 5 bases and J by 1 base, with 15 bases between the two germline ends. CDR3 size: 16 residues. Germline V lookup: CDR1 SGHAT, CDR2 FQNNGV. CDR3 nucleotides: TGTGCCAGCAGCCCGGGACACACTTTTTCTGGAAACACCATATATTTT. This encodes CASSPGHTFSGNTIYF.

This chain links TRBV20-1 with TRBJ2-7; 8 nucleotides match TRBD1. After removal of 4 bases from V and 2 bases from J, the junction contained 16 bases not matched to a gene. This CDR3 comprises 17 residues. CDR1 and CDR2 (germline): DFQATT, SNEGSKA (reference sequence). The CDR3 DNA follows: TGCAGTGCTATTATATTACCGGCGGGACAGGCGCCCTACGAGCAGTACTTC. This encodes CSAIILPAGQAPYEQYF.

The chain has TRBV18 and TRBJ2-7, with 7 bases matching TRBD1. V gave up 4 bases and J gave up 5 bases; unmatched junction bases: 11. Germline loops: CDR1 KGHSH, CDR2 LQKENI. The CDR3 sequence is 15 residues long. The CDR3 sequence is CASSLSLRGPDEQYF. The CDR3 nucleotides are TGTGCCAGCTCACTTTCCCTTAGGGGGCCGGACGAGCAGTACTTC.

CDR3 residues: CASRVAGATGEQYF. CDR3 nucleotide sequence: TGTGCCAGCAGAGTAGCGGGGGCGACCGGCGAGCAGTACTTC. The rearrangement joins TRBV27 to TRBJ2-7; 9 nucleotides agree with TRBD2. CDR1 MNHEY and CDR2 SMNVEV come from the germline V gene (reference sequence). With V trimmed by 6 bases and J by 6 bases, 9 bases remained unmatched. The CDR3 runs to 14 residues.

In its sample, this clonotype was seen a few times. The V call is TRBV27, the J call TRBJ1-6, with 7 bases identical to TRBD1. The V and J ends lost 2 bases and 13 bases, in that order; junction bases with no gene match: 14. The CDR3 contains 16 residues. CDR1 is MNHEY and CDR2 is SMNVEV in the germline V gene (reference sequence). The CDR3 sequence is CASSLRSTGTPLPLHF. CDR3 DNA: TGTGCCAGCAGTTTACGCTCGACAGGGACCCCCCTGCCCCTCCACTTT.

DNA of the CDR3: TGTGCCACCAGCAGACCCTTCGGGACAGGACCCTACGAGCAGTACTTC. Translation gives CATSRPFGTGPYEQYF. The chain couples TRBV15 to TRBJ2-7; 8 nucleotides agree with TRBD1. Germline lookup yields CDR1 LNHNV and CDR2 YYDKDF (reference sequence). The CDR3 has 16 amino acids. V lost 2 bases, J lost 2 bases, and 8 bases stayed unmatched. The variable domain in full, completed from reference TRBV15 and TRBJ2-7, reads DAMVIQNPRYQVTQFGKPVTLSCSQTLNHNVMYWYQQKSSQAPKLLFHYYDKDFNNEADTPDNFQSRRPNTSFCFLDIRSPGLGDTAMYLCATSRPFGTGPYEQYFGPGTRLTVT.

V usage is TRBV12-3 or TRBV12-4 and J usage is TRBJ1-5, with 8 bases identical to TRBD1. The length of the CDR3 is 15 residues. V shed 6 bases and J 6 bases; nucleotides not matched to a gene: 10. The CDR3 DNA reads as TGTGCCAGCAGCTCTAGGACAGGGTTCAGTCAGCCCCAGCATTTT. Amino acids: CASSSRTGFSQPQHF.

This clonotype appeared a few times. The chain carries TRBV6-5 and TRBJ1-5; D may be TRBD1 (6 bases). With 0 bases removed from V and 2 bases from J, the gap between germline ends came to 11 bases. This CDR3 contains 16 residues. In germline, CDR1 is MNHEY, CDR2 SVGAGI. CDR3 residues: CASSYSTGAGNQPQHF. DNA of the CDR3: TGTGCCAGCAGTTACTCGACGGGGGCGGGCAATCAGCCCCAGCATTTT.